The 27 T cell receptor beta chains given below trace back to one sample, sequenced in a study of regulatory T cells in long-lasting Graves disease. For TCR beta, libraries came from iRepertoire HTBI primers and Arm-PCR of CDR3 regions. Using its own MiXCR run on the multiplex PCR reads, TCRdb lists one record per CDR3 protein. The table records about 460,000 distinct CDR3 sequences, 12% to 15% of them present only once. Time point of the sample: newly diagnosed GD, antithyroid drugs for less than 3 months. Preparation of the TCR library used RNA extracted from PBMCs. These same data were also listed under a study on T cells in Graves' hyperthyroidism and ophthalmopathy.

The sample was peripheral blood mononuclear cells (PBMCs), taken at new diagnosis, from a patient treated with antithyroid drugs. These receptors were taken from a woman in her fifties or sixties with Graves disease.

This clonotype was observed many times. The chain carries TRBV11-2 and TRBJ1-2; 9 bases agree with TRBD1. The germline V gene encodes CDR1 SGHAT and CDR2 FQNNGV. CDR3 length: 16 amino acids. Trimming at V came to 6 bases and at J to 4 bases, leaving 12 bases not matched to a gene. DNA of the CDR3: TGTGCCAGCAGACCGGGACAGGGAGAAAGAAGCTATGGCTACACCTTC. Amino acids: CASRPGQGERSYGYTF.

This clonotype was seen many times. CDR3 residues: CSARDQQGAETQYF. Here the CDR3 DNA reads TGCAGTGCTAGAGATCAACAGGGGGCAGAGACCCAGTACTTC. The rearrangement uses TRBV20-1 and TRBJ2-5; 9 bases agree with TRBD1. The V segment lost 0 bases and the J segment 4 bases; nucleotides outside the gene matches: 3. Germline V lookup: CDR1 DFQATT, CDR2 SNEGSKA (reference sequence). The CDR3 has 14 amino acids.

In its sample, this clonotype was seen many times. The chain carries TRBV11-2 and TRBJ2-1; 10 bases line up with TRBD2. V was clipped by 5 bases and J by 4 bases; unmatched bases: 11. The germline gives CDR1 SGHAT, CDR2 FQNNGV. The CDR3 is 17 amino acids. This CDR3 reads CASSPTLAGGGYNEQFF. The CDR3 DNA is TGTGCCAGCAGCCCGACCTTAGCGGGAGGAGGATACAATGAGCAGTTCTTC. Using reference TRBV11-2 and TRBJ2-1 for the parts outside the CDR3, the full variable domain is EAGVAQSPRYKIIEKRQSVAFWCNPISGHATLYWYQQILGQGPKLLIQFQNNGVVDDSQLPKDRFSAERLKGVDSTLKIQPAKLEDSAVYLCASSPTLAGGGYNEQFFGPGTRLTVL.

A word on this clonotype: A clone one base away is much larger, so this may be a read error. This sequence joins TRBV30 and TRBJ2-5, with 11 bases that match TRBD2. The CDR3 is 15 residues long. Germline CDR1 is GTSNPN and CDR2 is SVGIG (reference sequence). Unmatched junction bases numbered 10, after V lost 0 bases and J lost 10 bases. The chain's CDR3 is CAWSVLAGVSGVQYF. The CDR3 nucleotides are TGTGCCTGGAGTGTACTAGCGGGAGTGTCGGGTGTCCAGTACTTC. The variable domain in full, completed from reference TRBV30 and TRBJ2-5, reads SQTIHQWPATLVQPVGSPLSLECTVEGTSNPNLYWYRQAAGRGLQLLFYSVGIGQISSEVPQNLSASRPQDRQFILSSKKLLLSDSGFYLCAWSVLAGVSGVQYFGPGTRLLVL.

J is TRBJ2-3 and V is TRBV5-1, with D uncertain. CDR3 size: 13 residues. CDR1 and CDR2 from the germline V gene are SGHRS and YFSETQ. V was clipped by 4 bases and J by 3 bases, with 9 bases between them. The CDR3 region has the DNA TGCGCCAGCAGCCCTCTGACGACAGATACGCAGTATTTT. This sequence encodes CASSPLTTDTQYF.

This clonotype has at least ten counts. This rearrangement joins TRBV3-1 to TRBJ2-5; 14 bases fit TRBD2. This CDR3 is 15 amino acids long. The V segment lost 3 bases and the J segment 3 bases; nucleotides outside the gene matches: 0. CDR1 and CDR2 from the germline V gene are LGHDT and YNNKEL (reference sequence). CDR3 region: CASSQGLAGEETQYF. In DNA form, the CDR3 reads TGTGCCAGCAGCCAGGGACTAGCGGGAGAAGAGACCCAGTACTTC.

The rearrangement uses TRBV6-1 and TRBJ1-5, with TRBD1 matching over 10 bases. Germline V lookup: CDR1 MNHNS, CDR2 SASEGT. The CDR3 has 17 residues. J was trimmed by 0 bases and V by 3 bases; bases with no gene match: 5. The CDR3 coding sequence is TGTGCCAGCAGTGACGGGACAGGGGCGTATAGCAATCAGCCCCAGCATTTT. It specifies CASSDGTGAYSNQPQHF.

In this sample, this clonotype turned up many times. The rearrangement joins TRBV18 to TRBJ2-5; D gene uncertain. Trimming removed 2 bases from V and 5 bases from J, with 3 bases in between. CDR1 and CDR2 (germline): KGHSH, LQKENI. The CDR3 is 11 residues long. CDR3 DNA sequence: TGTGCCAGCTCACCAATGGAGACCCAGTACTTC. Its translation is CASSPMETQYF.

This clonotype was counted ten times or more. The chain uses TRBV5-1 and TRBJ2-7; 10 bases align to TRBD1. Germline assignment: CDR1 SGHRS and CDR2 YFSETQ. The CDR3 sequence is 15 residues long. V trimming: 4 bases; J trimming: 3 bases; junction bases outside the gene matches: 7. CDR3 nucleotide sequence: TGCGCCAGCAGCAGTACGTGGGACAGGGGCTACGAGCAGTACTTC. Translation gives CASSSTWDRGYEQYF.

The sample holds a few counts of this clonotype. The CDR3 protein is CASSFWTGGAMDSPLHF. CDR3 bases: TGTGCCAGCAGTTTTTGGACAGGGGGCGCGATGGATTCACCCCTCCACTTT. The chain employs TRBV6-2 or TRBV6-3 and TRBJ1-6, with TRBD1 matching over 11 bases. The CDR3 length is 17 residues. With 4 bases clipped from V and 8 bases from J, the junction kept 10 bases outside the gene matches. The germline gives CDR1 MNHEY, CDR2 SVGEGT.

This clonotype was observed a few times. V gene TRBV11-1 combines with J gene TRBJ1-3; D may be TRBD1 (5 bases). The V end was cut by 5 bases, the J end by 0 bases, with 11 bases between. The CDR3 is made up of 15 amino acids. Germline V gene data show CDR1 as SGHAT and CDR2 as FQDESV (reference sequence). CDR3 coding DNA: TGTGCCAGCAGCCATGGCCAGGGCTCTGGAAACACCATATATTTT. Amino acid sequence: CASSHGQGSGNTIYF.

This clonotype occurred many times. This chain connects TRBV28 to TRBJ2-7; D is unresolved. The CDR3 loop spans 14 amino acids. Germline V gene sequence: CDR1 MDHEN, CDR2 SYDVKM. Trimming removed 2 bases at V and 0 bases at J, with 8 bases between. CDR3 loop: CASSLPLSSYEQYF. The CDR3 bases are TGTGCCAGCAGTTTACCCCTGAGCTCCTACGAGCAGTACTTC.

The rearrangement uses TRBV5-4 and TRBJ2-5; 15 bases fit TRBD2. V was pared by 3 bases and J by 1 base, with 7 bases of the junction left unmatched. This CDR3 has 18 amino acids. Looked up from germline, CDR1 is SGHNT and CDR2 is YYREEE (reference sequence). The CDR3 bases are TGTGCCAGCAGCTCGGGAGGACTAGCGGGAGGGGGCCAAGAGACCCAGTACTTC. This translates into CASSSGGLAGGGQETQYF.

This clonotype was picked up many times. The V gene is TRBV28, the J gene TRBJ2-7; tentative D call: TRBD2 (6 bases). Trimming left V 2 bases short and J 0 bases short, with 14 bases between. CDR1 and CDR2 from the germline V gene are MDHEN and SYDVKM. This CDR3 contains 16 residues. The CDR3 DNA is TGTGCCAGCAGTTTAGCGGGATCAGGGAGCTCCTACGAGCAGTACTTC. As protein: CASSLAGSGSSYEQYF.

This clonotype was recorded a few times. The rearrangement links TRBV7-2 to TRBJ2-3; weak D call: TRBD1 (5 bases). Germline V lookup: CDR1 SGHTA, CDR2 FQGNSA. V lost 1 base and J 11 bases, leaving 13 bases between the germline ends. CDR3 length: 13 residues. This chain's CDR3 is CASSLGRQTEQYF. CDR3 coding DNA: TGTGCCAGCAGCTTAGGAAGACAGACAGAGCAGTATTTT.

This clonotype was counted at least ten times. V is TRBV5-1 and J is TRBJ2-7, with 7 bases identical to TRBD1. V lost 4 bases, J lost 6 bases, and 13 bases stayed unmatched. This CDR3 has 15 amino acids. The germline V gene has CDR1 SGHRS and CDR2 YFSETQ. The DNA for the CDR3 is TGCGCCAGCAGCCCACCGTGGAGAGGGGGCGTCGAGCAGTACTTC. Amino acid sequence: CASSPPWRGGVEQYF.

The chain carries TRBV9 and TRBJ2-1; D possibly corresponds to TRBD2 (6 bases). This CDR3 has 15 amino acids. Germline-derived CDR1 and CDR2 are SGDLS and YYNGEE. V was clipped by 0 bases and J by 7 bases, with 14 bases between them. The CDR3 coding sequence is TGTGCCAGCAGCGTAGTGGCGGGATATATAAATGAGCAGTTCTTC. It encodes CASSVVAGYINEQFF.

The CDR3 reads CASSLVALNTEAFF. The CDR3 bases are TGTGCCAGCAGCTTAGTAGCGCTGAACACTGAAGCTTTCTTT. This chain links TRBV11-2 with TRBJ1-1; D unresolved. Deletions cut 1 base from V and 0 bases from J, with 6 bases between. The CDR3 extends over 14 amino acids. The germline CDR1 and CDR2 sequences are SGHAT and FQNNGV.

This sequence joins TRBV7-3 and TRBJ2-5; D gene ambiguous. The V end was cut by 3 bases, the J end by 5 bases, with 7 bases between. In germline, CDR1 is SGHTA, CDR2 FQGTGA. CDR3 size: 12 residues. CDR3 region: CASSFNGETQYF. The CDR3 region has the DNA TGTGCCAGCAGCTTTAACGGGGAGACCCAGTACTTC.

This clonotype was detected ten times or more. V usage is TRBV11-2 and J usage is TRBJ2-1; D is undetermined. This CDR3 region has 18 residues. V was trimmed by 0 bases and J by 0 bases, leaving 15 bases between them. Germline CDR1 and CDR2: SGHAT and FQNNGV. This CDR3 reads CASSLEGYSASSYNEQFF. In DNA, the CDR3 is TGTGCCAGCAGCTTAGAAGGCTATAGTGCGAGCTCCTACAATGAGCAGTTCTTC. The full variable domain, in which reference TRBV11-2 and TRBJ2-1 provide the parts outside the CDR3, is EAGVAQSPRYKIIEKRQSVAFWCNPISGHATLYWYQQILGQGPKLLIQFQNNGVVDDSQLPKDRFSAERLKGVDSTLKIQPAKLEDSAVYLCASSLEGYSASSYNEQFFGPGTRLTVL.

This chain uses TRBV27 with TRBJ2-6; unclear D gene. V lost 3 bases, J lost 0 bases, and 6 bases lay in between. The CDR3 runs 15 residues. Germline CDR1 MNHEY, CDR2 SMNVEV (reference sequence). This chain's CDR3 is CASSFDASGANVLTF. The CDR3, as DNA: TGTGCCAGCAGTTTTGACGCCTCTGGGGCCAACGTCCTGACTTTC.

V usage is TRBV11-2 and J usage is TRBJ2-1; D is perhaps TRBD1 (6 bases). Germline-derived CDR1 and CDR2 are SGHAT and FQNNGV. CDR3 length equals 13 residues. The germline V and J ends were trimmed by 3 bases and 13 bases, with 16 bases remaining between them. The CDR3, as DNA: TGTGCCAGCAGCTTGTGGGGGCAAGAGACCCAGTTCTTC. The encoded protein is CASSLWGQETQFF.

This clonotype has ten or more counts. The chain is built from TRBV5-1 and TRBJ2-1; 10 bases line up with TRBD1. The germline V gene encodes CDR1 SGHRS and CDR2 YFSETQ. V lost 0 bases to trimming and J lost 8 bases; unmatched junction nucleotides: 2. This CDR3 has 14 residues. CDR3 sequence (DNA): TGCGCCAGCAGCTTGGGACAGGGGGCCGATGAGCAGTTCTTC. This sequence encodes CASSLGQGADEQFF.

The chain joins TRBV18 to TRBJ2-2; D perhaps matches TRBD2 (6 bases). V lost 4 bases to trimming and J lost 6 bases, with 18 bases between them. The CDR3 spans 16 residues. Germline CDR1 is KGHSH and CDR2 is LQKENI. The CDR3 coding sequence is TGTGCCAGCTCACAGAGGGACTCCCCGAGCTCCGGGGAGCTGTTTTTT. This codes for CASSQRDSPSSGELFF.

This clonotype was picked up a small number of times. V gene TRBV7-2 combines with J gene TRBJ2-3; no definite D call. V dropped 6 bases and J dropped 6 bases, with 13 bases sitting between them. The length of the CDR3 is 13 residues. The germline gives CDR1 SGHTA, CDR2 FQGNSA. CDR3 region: CASSRASGDTQYF. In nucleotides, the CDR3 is TGTGCCAGCAGTAGGGCTAGTGGGGATACGCAGTATTTT.

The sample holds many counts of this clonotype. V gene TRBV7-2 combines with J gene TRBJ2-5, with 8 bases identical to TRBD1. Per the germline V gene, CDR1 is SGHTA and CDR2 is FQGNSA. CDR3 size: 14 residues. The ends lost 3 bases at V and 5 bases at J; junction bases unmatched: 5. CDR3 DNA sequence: TGTGCCAGCAGCTTCCAGGGGGCAAGGGAGACCCAGTACTTC. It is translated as CASSFQGARETQYF.

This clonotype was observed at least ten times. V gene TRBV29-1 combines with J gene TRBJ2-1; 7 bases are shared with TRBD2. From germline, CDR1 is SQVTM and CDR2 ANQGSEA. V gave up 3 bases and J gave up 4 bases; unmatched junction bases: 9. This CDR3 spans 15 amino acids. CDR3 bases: TGCAGCGTTGATGTACGCGGGAGTGGTTACAATGAGCAGTTCTTC. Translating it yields CSVDVRGSGYNEQFF.